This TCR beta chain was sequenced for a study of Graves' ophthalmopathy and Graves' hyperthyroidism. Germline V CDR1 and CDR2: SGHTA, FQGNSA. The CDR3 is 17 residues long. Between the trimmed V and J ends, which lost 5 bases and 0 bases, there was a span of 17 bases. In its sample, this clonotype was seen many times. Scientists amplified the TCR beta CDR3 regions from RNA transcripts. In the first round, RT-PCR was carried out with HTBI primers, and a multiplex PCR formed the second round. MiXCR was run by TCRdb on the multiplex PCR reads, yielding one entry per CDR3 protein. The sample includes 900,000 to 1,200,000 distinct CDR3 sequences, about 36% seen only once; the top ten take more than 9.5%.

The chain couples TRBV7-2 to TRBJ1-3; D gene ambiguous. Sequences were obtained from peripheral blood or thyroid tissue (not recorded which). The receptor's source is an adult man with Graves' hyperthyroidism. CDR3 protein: CASSLEPGGSSGNTIYF. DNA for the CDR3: TGTGCCAGCAGCCTAGAACCCGGTGGGAGCTCTGGAAACACCATATATTTT.